Each of the 4 T cell receptor beta chains below was sequenced from the same sample in a study of shared clonotypes between healthy human individuals. Method: immunoSEQ multiplex PCR; TCRdb's copy keeps in-frame clones and lacks some. The sample consists of 2,500,000 or so clones, 93% of them appearing once. The specimen sequenced was naive CD4+ T cells from PBMCs. As to subset: CD45RA+ positively selected. The receptors here all came from a man between 18 and 29 years old in good health. Some clones in this sample may be carry-over from other donors' samples.

The V gene is TRBV5-4, the J gene TRBJ1-4; D call uncertain. The germline gives CDR1 SGHNT, CDR2 YYREEE (reference sequence). V was shortened by 4 bases and J by 4 bases, with 14 bases between the two germline ends. The CDR3 covers 15 residues. CDR3 loop: CASSANRGSNEKLFF. CDR3 nucleotides: TGTGCCAGCAGCGCAAATAGAGGCAGTAATGAAAAACTGTTTTTT.

About this clone: This sample also contains other DNA sequences that code for the same CDR3. The chain employs TRBV18 and TRBJ2-7; the match to TRBD1 covers 9 bases. V shed 3 bases and J 3 bases; nucleotides not matched to a gene: 3. Germline-derived CDR1 and CDR2 are KGHSH and LQKENI. The CDR3 runs to 14 residues. The CDR3 coding sequence is TGTGCCAGCTCACCCGGGACAGGGAGCTACGAGCAGTACTTC. This codes for CASSPGTGSYEQYF.

This clone was recorded only once. The chain is built from TRBV7-9 and TRBJ2-3; TRBD2 matches at 11 bases. The CDR3 has 16 residues. V gave up 4 bases and J gave up 0 bases; unmatched junction bases: 3. Germline CDR1 reads SEHNR; CDR2 reads FQNEAQ (reference sequence). In nucleotides, the CDR3 is TGTGCCAGCAGCTCGGGACTAGCGGCTAGCACAGATACGCAGTATTTT. Encoded protein: CASSSGLAASTDTQYF.

The chain is built from TRBV4-2 and TRBJ1-2, with 8 bases fitting TRBD1. V was clipped by 0 bases and J by 6 bases; unmatched bases: 6. Per germline, CDR1 LGHNA and CDR2 YNFKEQ. The CDR3 spans 15 residues. This CDR3 reads CASSQDQGAINGYTF. For the CDR3, the DNA is TGTGCCAGCAGCCAAGATCAGGGGGCGATAAATGGCTACACCTTC.